This T cell receptor beta chain was identified in a study of CD8+CD57+ T cells in acquired aplastic anemia. V lost 8 bases, J lost 0 bases, and 6 bases stayed unmatched. Germline CDR1 is LNHNV and CDR2 is YYDKDF (reference sequence). The CDR3 loop spans 15 amino acids. TCR beta VDJ and CDR3 profiles were obtained from a genomic DNA template. Each CDR3 protein is one row after TCRdb ran MiXCR on the reads. The sample has approximately 180,000 distinct CDR3 sequences, nearly 65% seen once. For sequencing, patients were chosen who had shown expansion of CD8+CD57+ cells by flow cytometry. The chain is built from TRBV15 and TRBJ1-3, with 8 bases lining up with TRBD1. Sequenced: sorted CD4+, CD8+, or CD8+CD57+ T cells (not recorded which) from PBMCs. This TCR came from a human donor with aplastic anemia. In DNA form, the CDR3 reads TGTGCCACCGGACAGGGATTGAGCTCTGGAAACACCATATATTTT. Protein product: CATGQGLSSGNTIYF. Full variable domain (outside the CDR3, taken from reference TRBV15 and TRBJ1-3): DAMVIQNPRYQVTQFGKPVTLSCSQTLNHNVMYWYQQKSSQAPKLLFHYYDKDFNNEADTPDNFQSRRPNTSFCFLDIRSPGLGDTAMYLCATGQGLSSGNTIYFGEGSWLTVV.